These 18 T cell receptor beta chains were all obtained from the same sample, sequenced in a study of OX40 agonist ivuxolimab in advanced cancers. Only in-frame clones appear in the TCRdb table, and some are missing; sequencing was by immunoSEQ multiplex PCR. The repertoire has tens of thousands of clones, 87% of them found once; the top ten carry more than 13%. The sample was CD4+ or CD8+ T cells sorted from blood, taken in a trial of the OX40 agonist ivuxolimab. The receptors originated from an adult with an advanced solid tumor such as melanoma, head and neck, liver or kidney cancer.

The V gene is TRBV18, the J gene TRBJ2-1; TRBD2 agrees at 10 bases. Trimming at V came to 5 bases and at J to 3 bases, leaving 7 bases not matched to a gene. The CDR3 contains 16 residues. CDR1 is KGHSH, CDR2 LQKENI, per germline. CDR3 residues: CASSVSSGSLYNEQFF. The CDR3 region has the DNA TGTGCCAGCTCAGTTTCTAGCGGGAGCCTCTACAATGAGCAGTTCTTC.

This clone appeared a single time. The chain joins TRBV7-9 to TRBJ2-1, with D maybe TRBD1 (6 bases). Germline values: CDR1 SEHNR, CDR2 FQNEAQ (reference sequence). Trimming shortened V by 6 bases and J by 3 bases, and 9 bases separated the two germline ends. This CDR3 has 13 amino acids. The CDR3 DNA is TGTGCCAGCAGTCGGGACATCTACAATGAGCAGTTCTTC. It translates to CASSRDIYNEQFF.

CDR3 protein: CASSFSGQGISGANVLTF. CDR3 DNA sequence: TGCGCCAGCAGCTTCTCTGGACAGGGGATCTCTGGGGCCAACGTCCTGACTTTC. The J gene is TRBJ2-6, the V gene TRBV5-1; 9 bases are shared with TRBD1. The length of the CDR3 is 18 residues. With V trimmed by 2 bases and J by 0 bases, 6 bases remained unmatched. The V gene's germline CDR1 is SGHRS and CDR2 YFSETQ.

The chain couples TRBV28 to TRBJ2-1; possibly TRBD2 for D (6 bases). V lost 6 bases, J lost 1 base, and 13 bases lay in between. Germline V gene sequence: CDR1 MDHEN, CDR2 SYDVKM. The CDR3 consists of 15 residues. CDR3 DNA sequence: TGTGCCAGCAGCTACCCTAGCGTATCCTACAATGAGCAGTTCTTC. Protein product: CASSYPSVSYNEQFF.

The J gene is TRBJ1-5, the V gene TRBV30; tentative D call: TRBD1 (5 bases). CDR3 length: 17 residues. V lost 3 bases to trimming and J lost 0 bases, with 18 bases between them. The germline CDR1 and CDR2 sequences are GTSNPN and SVGIG (reference sequence). The CDR3 protein is CAWSRTGGEYSNQPQHF. CDR3 nucleotide sequence: TGTGCCTGGAGCCGTACCGGGGGAGAATATAGCAATCAGCCCCAGCATTTT. Full variable domain (rest looked up from reference TRBV30 and TRBJ1-5): SQTIHQWPATLVQPVGSPLSLECTVEGTSNPNLYWYRQAAGRGLQLLFYSVGIGQISSEVPQNLSASRPQDRQFILSSKKLLLSDSGFYLCAWSRTGGEYSNQPQHFGDGTRLSIL.

Remarks on this clone: At one of its ends the junction is not consistent with the germline gene, which may arise from a read error. The gene calls are TRBV2 and TRBJ2-1; TRBD2 agrees at 12 bases. This CDR3 is 16 amino acids long. Germline V gene sequence: CDR1 SNHLY, CDR2 FYNNEI. This CDR3 reads CASSEGLAGLYNEQFF. CDR3 DNA: TGTGCCAGCAGCGAAGGACTAGCGGGATTATACAATGAGCAGTTCTTC.

The gene calls are TRBV23-1 and TRBJ1-6; possibly TRBD1 for D (6 bases). TRBV23-1 belongs to the ORF category, with a function that is uncertain. The CDR3 is 15 amino acids. V was cut by 6 bases and J by 6 bases, with 15 bases left in between. The CDR3 DNA is TGCGCCAGCAGCTCAGGTGGGGGGCCTAATTCACCCCTCCACTTT. Amino acids: CASSSGGGPNSPLHF.

This clone was seen only once. The chain is built from TRBV11-3 and TRBJ2-7, with D unclear. Germline-derived CDR1 and CDR2 are SGHNT and YENEEA. Between the trimmed V and J ends, which lost 4 bases and 2 bases, there was a span of 9 bases. This CDR3 contains 13 residues. The CDR3 sequence: CASSYGVPYEQYF. The CDR3 DNA follows: TGTGCCAGCAGCTATGGGGTACCCTACGAGCAGTACTTC.

The chain recombines TRBV29-1 with TRBJ2-7; D possibly uses TRBD1 or TRBD2 (5 bases each). Trimming removed 1 base at V and 5 bases at J, with 15 bases between. The CDR3 totals 14 residues. CDR1 and CDR2 from the germline V gene are SQVTM and ANQGSEA. The CDR3 here is CSVEVGFRGNEQYF. The CDR3 region has the DNA TGCAGCGTTGAAGTAGGCTTCCGGGGCAACGAGCAGTACTTC.

The chain joins TRBV18 to TRBJ1-3; D unresolved. This CDR3 spans 14 amino acids. V dropped 3 bases and J dropped 2 bases, with 8 bases sitting between them. Germline lookup yields CDR1 KGHSH and CDR2 LQKENI. The CDR3 region is CASSPQDAGNTIYF. For the CDR3, the DNA is TGTGCCAGCTCACCTCAGGACGCTGGAAACACCATATATTTT.

This clone is labeled as medium-sized. The rearrangement links TRBV19 to TRBJ1-5; D may be TRBD1 (6 bases). Germline V gene sequence: CDR1 LNHDA, CDR2 SQIVND (reference sequence). This CDR3 is built from 14 residues. Trimming pared 6 bases from V and 2 bases from J, leaving 11 bases between. Written as DNA, the CDR3 is TGTGCCAGTAGCAATAGGGGGGGCAATCAGCCCCAGCATTTT. It is translated as CASSNRGGNQPQHF.

V gene TRBV7-3 combines with J gene TRBJ2-2; D assignment may be TRBD1 or TRBD2 (6 bases each). This CDR3 contains 18 residues. Germline CDR1 is SGHTA and CDR2 is FQGTGA. Trimming removed 1 base at V and 4 bases at J, with 19 bases between. DNA of the CDR3: TGTGCCAGCAGCTTAAGACCCCCAGGGGAGGTGGGCACCGGGGAGCTGTTTTTT. Translating it yields CASSLRPPGEVGTGELFF.

The chain couples TRBV6-6 to TRBJ1-5; 9 positions match TRBD1. CDR3 length: 15 residues. The V gene end was trimmed by 9 bases and the J gene end by 2 bases; junction bases not matched to a gene: 8. CDR1 is MNHNY and CDR2 is SVGAGI in the germline V gene (reference sequence). CDR3 coding DNA: TGTGCCAGTTCTCTAACAGGGGGCGGCAATCAGCCCCAGCATTTT. As protein: CASSLTGGGNQPQHF.

The chain has TRBV30 and TRBJ1-4; no clear D. The V gene's germline CDR1 is GTSNPN and CDR2 SVGIG (reference sequence). Trimming left V 8 bases short and J 6 bases short, with 16 bases between. The CDR3 loop spans 13 amino acids. The CDR3 DNA reads TGTGCCGGGGATGAGGACGGTTATGAAAAACTGTTTTTT. This gives the protein CAGDEDGYEKLFF.

The chain is built from TRBV5-1 and TRBJ1-4, with 7 bases matching TRBD1. Germline V gene data show CDR1 as SGHRS and CDR2 as YFSETQ. This CDR3 has 15 amino acids. V was clipped by 4 bases and J by 0 bases; unmatched bases: 3. DNA for the CDR3: TGCGCCAGCAGCCACGGGACAGCAACTAATGAAAAACTGTTTTTT. It specifies CASSHGTATNEKLFF.

The rearrangement joins TRBV5-6 to TRBJ1-4; D is undetermined. The CDR3 runs 13 residues. Germline CDR1 SGHDT, CDR2 YYEEEE. The V and J ends lost 4 bases and 7 bases respectively, with 11 bases between them. The DNA of the CDR3 is TGTGCCAGCAGCCCACAGCCAAGTGAAAAACTGTTTTTT. This translates into CASSPQPSEKLFF.

The genes are TRBV2 and TRBJ2-5; D perhaps matches TRBD2 (7 bases). The J call may be mistaken, given a closer DNA end match to TRBJ2-7. The CDR3 length is 13 residues. Germline CDR1 and CDR2: SNHLY and FYNNEI. CDR3 sequence: CASSERGGGEQYF. The CDR3 coding sequence is TGTGCCAGCAGTGAAAGGGGGGGCGGCGAGCAGTACTTC.

The rearrangement links TRBV7-3 to TRBJ2-2; the match to TRBD2 covers 7 bases. Per germline, CDR1 SGHTA and CDR2 FQGTGA. The CDR3 is 15 amino acids. V lost 5 bases, J lost 2 bases, and 5 bases stayed unmatched. The CDR3 DNA follows: TGTGCCAGCAGCGACGGGACTATCAACACCGGGGAGCTGTTTTTT. It is translated as CASSDGTINTGELFF.